The next 12 T cell receptor beta chains were all read from a single sample in a study of CD8 T cells in Susac syndrome. RNA was extracted with the RNeasy kit, and a quantity of roughly 0.5 to 1 ug was reverse transcribed using random hexamers. TCRdb analysed the immunoSEQ multiplex PCR reads with MiXCR anew, one entry per CDR3 protein. The sample includes 300,000 to 350,000 distinct CDR3 sequences, 92% seen only once; the top ten take roughly 0.059%. Material: CD4+ T cells from PBMCs. Receptors were obtained from a human donor with multiple sclerosis.

The CDR3 protein is CASSYPMGEQYF. CDR3 DNA sequence: TGTGCCAGCAGTTATCCGATGGGGGAGCAGTACTTC. The genes are TRBV12-3 or TRBV12-4 and TRBJ2-7; the D is unclear. This CDR3 spans 12 amino acids. The V end lost 4 bases, the J end lost 7 bases, and 11 bases lay between the germline ends.

This chain connects TRBV30 to TRBJ2-1; TRBD2 matches 7 bases. In germline, CDR1 is GTSNPN, CDR2 SVGIG (reference sequence). CDR3 size: 15 residues. Unmatched junction bases numbered 11, after V lost 2 bases and J lost 7 bases. The CDR3 bases are TGTGCCTGGAGTAATCCCGGGACTACGCTAAATGAGCAGTTCTTC. Its translation: CAWSNPGTTLNEQFF.

The J gene is TRBJ1-1, the V gene TRBV30, with D unclear. CDR1 is GTSNPN, CDR2 SVGIG, per germline (reference sequence). The V and J ends lost 1 base and 5 bases respectively, with 2 bases between them. The CDR3 is 10 amino acids. CDR3 nucleotide sequence: TGTGCCTGGAGTGAAACTGAAGCTTTCTTT. This codes for CAWSETEAFF. The full variable domain, in which reference TRBV30 and TRBJ1-1 provide the parts outside the CDR3, is SQTIHQWPATLVQPVGSPLSLECTVEGTSNPNLYWYRQAAGRGLQLLFYSVGIGQISSEVPQNLSASRPQDRQFILSSKKLLLSDSGFYLCAWSETEAFFGQGTRLTVV.

This clonotype was recorded only once. This rearrangement joins TRBV15 to TRBJ2-5; 9 bases map to TRBD1. V lost 6 bases, J lost 3 bases, and 11 bases stayed unmatched. CDR3 length equals 16 residues. The germline gives CDR1 LNHNV, CDR2 YYDKDF (reference sequence). CDR3 DNA: TGTGCCACCAGTACACCTAGGGGACAGGGAAAAGAGACCCAGTACTTC. This translates into CATSTPRGQGKETQYF.

This chain uses TRBV19 with TRBJ1-1; 7 positions agree with TRBD1. Germline lookup yields CDR1 LNHDA and CDR2 SQIVND (reference sequence). V shed 6 bases and J 4 bases; nucleotides not matched to a gene: 14. This CDR3 is 16 amino acids long. As DNA, the CDR3 is TGTGCCAGTAGCAGACAGGGAAGGGCGTCGGGCACTGAAGCTTTCTTT. This gives the protein CASSRQGRASGTEAFF. The entire variable domain, with the rest obtained from reference TRBV19 and TRBJ1-1, is as follows: DGGITQSPKYLFRKEGQNVTLSCEQNLNHDAMYWYRQDPGQGLRLIYYSQIVNDFQKGDIAEGYSVSREKKESFPLTVTSAQKNPTAFYLCASSRQGRASGTEAFFGQGTRLTVV.

V gene TRBV11-2 combines with J gene TRBJ2-3; 9 bases line up with TRBD2. Per the germline V gene, CDR1 is SGHAT and CDR2 is FQNNGV. The CDR3 runs 20 residues. With V trimmed by 3 bases and J by 4 bases, 20 bases remained unmatched. The CDR3 DNA follows: TGTGCCAGCAGCTTTCGGGGACTAGCCTACTCGGGCAGATTTCCAGATACGCAGTATTTT. Translation gives CASSFRGLAYSGRFPDTQYF. The whole variable domain, filled in from reference TRBV11-2 and TRBJ2-3, reads EAGVAQSPRYKIIEKRQSVAFWCNPISGHATLYWYQQILGQGPKLLIQFQNNGVVDDSQLPKDRFSAERLKGVDSTLKIQPAKLEDSAVYLCASSFRGLAYSGRFPDTQYFGPGTRLTVL.

The chain recombines TRBV9 with TRBJ1-2, with TRBD1 matching over 7 bases. The J segment lost 8 bases and the V segment lost 3 bases, leaving 7 bases of the junction unmatched. The CDR3 loop spans 13 amino acids. The V gene's germline CDR1 is SGDLS and CDR2 YYNGEE. CDR3 region: CASSGGTVRGYTF. DNA of the CDR3: TGTGCCAGCAGCGGAGGGACAGTGCGGGGCTACACCTTC.

V gene TRBV25-1 combines with J gene TRBJ1-2; D is undetermined. The germline V and J ends were trimmed by 1 base and 8 bases, with 17 bases remaining between them. The CDR3 loop spans 15 amino acids. The germline CDR1 and CDR2 sequences are MGHDK and SYGVNS. The CDR3 DNA follows: TGTGCCAGCAGTGAATTAGGGCGGTCGGTCGGGGGCTACACCTTC. The encoded protein is CASSELGRSVGGYTF.

V gene TRBV14 combines with J gene TRBJ2-5, with a possible D match to TRBD2 (6 bases). The CDR3 runs 12 residues. V lost 6 bases to trimming and J lost 7 bases, with 12 bases between them. Germline loops: CDR1 SGHDN, CDR2 FVKESK. The CDR3 coding sequence is TGTGCCAGCAGTCGGGACTCCTTGACCCAGTACTTC. Encoded protein: CASSRDSLTQYF.

The V gene is TRBV18, the J gene TRBJ2-2; D is uncertain. Germline CDR1 reads KGHSH; CDR2 reads LQKENI. The V end lost 2 bases, the J end lost 0 bases, and 10 bases lay between the germline ends. This CDR3 is built from 16 residues. The CDR3 region is CASSPNTAPNTGELFF. For the CDR3, the DNA is TGTGCCAGCTCACCAAACACGGCCCCGAACACCGGGGAGCTGTTTTTT.

The rearrangement joins TRBV12-3 or TRBV12-4 to TRBJ2-3; D gene ambiguous. V was cut by 1 base and J by 2 bases, with 19 bases left in between. CDR3 size: 18 residues. In nucleotides, the CDR3 is TGTGCCAGCAGTTTAGGCCTGGGGTTGGGGTTCACCACAGATACGCAGTATTTT. Translation: CASSLGLGLGFTTDTQYF.

The rearrangement uses TRBV6-5 and TRBJ1-2; D perhaps matches TRBD1 (6 bases). The CDR3 has 14 amino acids. CDR1 and CDR2 from the germline V gene are MNHEY and SVGAGI. Trimming removed 5 bases at V and 11 bases at J, with 21 bases between. CDR3: CASSRRGDGRGYTF. The CDR3, as DNA: TGTGCCAGCAGTCGGAGGGGGGACGGGCGCGGGTACACCTTC.